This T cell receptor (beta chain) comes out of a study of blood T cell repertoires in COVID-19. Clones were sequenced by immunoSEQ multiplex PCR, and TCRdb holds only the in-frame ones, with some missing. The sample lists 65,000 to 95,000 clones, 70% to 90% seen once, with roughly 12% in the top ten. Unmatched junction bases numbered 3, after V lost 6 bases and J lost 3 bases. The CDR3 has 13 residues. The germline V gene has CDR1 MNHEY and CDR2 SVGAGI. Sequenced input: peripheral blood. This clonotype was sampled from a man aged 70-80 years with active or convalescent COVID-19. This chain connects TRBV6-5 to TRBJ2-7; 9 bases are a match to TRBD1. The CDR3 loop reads CASSWGQGYEQYF. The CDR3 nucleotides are TGTGCCAGCAGCTGGGGACAGGGCTACGAGCAGTACTTC.